The entry below gives a single T cell receptor (beta chain) sequence along with its context. What antigen it recognizes has not been identified. Base qualities are not recorded, but no much larger clone differs from it by a single base. Libraries were constructed by the immunoSEQ multiplex PCR assay. RNA was extracted from all samples and reverse transcribed into cDNA, which served as template for TCR sequencing. SuperScript III was used to make first-strand cDNA, primed with a 2:1 mix of oligo-dT and random hexamers. Amplification bias was assessed with a synthetic immune receptor repertoire, and residual bias was removed computationally. Concerning the study's data processing: Raw reads were preprocessed for error removal, and CDR3 was defined according to IMGT conventions as running from the conserved cysteine to phenylalanine. Clonality was calculated as 1 minus Shannon entropy normalized by log2 of the number of productive unique TCRs. CD4 or CD8 identity of scalp clones was inferred by cross-referencing scalp TCRbeta sequences with sorted blood CD4 and CD8 repertoires. TCRdb re-hosts the immuneACCESS table, in-frame sequences only. Its copies lack some clones; in the studies checked, an unresolved V gene accounts for under half of them, and the cause for the rest is not known. Clone size and V and J calls were adopted from that table, with D and trimming inferred from the DNA. This sample comprises about 120,000 clones, approximately 57% of them detected only once. 4.5% to 6% of the sample comes from the top ten.

This sample was included in a study of CD8+ T cells in alopecia areata listed by TCRdb under 2018. Regarding the research as a whole: Treated patients were enrolled in an open-label pilot trial of oral tofacitinib, 5 to 10 mg twice daily, for moderate-to-severe alopecia areata. Patients stayed on tofacitinib for 6 to 18 months and then had 6 months of follow-up off drug so that delayed response and recurrence could be assessed. The SALT score, which quantifies the percentage of affected scalp surface area, was used to measure disease severity in treated patients. In both human patients and the C3H/HeJ mouse model, the study applied high-throughput TCRbeta sequencing to look at T cell clonal expansion in alopecia areata. Human TCRbeta sequencing covered scalp tissue and sorted CD4+ and CD8+ peripheral blood T cells from patchy and totalis/universalis alopecia areata patients and healthy controls. Biopsies were taken from tofacitinib-treated patients at baseline and at 4 and 24 weeks of treatment, and a later scalp biopsy was taken in several of the tofacitinib-treated patients. Scalp clonality was compared across normal scalp (n=4), patchy alopecia areata scalp (n=8), and alopecia totalis/universalis scalp (n=8). RNA was extracted with the PAXgene miRNA kit for fixed scalp, the miRNeasy kit for PBMCs, and the RNeasy kit for mouse skin. TCRbeta CDR3 regions were amplified by immunoSEQ multiplex PCR with 35 Vbeta forward and 13 Jbeta reverse primers.

Per the germline V gene, SNHLY is the CDR1 and FYNNEI is the CDR2. The CDR3 numbers 12 residues from cysteine through phenylalanine. Just CDR3 DNA is preserved here, 36 bases in frame from base 1. V trim: 5 bases; J trim: 6 bases; unmatched bases: 4. The meaning of the sample's time point label: less than five weeks on oral tofacitinib. The sample's treatment or condition label, in plain terms: oral pan-JAK inhibitor, 5-10 mg twice daily. From alopecia areata patients, peripheral blood was collected along with lesional scalp punch biopsies. PBMCs were separated by density centrifugation and stained for CD3, CD4 and CD8, after which CD4+ and CD8+ T cells were sorted on a FACSAria. Overall study outcomes, separate from this receptor: Tofacitinib significantly lowered scalp clonality and the number of expanded CD8+ clones among the top 100 scalp clones. Unlike mouse skin, where gammadelta T cells dominate, normal human skin contains resident alphabeta T cells that get sequenced too, which complicates analysis of the scalp TCR repertoire. Compared with mice, TCR sequences shared between patients were less clear, possibly partly because of HLA diversity across the patient population. During tofacitinib treatment, many expanded lesional clones remained in scalp and blood, and this persistence may partly explain relapse after treatment is stopped. Because the treated cohort was small and included a single nonresponder, larger studies are needed to assess links between baseline CD8+ expansion and response. Higher clonality and more expanded CD8+ clones were observed in lesional scalp than in normal scalp, particularly in alopecia totalis/universalis, a finding suggestive of antigenic drive.

Recombination linked TRBV2 to TRBJ2-7; TRBD1 matches 7 bases in the middle. The specimen comprised CD4+ T cells sorted from blood, sampled at week 4, from a patient treated with tofacitinib. This TCR was recovered from a human donor with alopecia areata. The CDR3 is CASSRQGSEQYF. The DNA sequence is as follows: TGTGCCAGCAGTAGACAGGGAAGCGAGCAGTACTTC.